The present T cell receptor beta chain was sequenced within a study of shared clonotypes between healthy human individuals. Trimming took 5 bases from V and 5 from J; bases not matched to a gene: 11. The CDR3 contains 16 residues. CDR1 is SNHLY and CDR2 is FYNNEI in the germline V gene. Only CD45RO-negative cells positively selected for CCR7 counted as naive CD8 cells, so terminally differentiated effector memory CD45RA+ cells were excluded. General study findings and limits: The study generally estimated greater richness for naive than memory subsets. Inspection by rarefaction showed sorted-subset sequencing to be incomplete despite large depth.

Comment on this clone: No antigen is known for it.

The genomic DNA of each subset was split evenly across several immunoSEQ plates. DNA at about 210 ng, roughly 30,000 T cell genomes, went into sorted-subset replicate PCRs. Sequencing was performed with immunoSEQ multiplex PCR; in TCRdb, only in-frame clones are kept and a portion is missing. Of around 1.9 million clones listed, 80% to 95% are singletons. The gene calls are TRBV2 and TRBJ1-1, with 10 bases matching TRBD1. Sequencing input: naive CD8+ T cells from PBMCs. This receptor was taken from a man in his late teens or twenties in good health. Some clones in this sample may be carry-over from other donors' samples. This chain's CDR3 is CASSSPPDRGVTEAFF. CDR3 DNA sequence: TGTGCCAGCAGTTCGCCCCCGGACAGGGGGGTTACTGAAGCTTTCTTT.